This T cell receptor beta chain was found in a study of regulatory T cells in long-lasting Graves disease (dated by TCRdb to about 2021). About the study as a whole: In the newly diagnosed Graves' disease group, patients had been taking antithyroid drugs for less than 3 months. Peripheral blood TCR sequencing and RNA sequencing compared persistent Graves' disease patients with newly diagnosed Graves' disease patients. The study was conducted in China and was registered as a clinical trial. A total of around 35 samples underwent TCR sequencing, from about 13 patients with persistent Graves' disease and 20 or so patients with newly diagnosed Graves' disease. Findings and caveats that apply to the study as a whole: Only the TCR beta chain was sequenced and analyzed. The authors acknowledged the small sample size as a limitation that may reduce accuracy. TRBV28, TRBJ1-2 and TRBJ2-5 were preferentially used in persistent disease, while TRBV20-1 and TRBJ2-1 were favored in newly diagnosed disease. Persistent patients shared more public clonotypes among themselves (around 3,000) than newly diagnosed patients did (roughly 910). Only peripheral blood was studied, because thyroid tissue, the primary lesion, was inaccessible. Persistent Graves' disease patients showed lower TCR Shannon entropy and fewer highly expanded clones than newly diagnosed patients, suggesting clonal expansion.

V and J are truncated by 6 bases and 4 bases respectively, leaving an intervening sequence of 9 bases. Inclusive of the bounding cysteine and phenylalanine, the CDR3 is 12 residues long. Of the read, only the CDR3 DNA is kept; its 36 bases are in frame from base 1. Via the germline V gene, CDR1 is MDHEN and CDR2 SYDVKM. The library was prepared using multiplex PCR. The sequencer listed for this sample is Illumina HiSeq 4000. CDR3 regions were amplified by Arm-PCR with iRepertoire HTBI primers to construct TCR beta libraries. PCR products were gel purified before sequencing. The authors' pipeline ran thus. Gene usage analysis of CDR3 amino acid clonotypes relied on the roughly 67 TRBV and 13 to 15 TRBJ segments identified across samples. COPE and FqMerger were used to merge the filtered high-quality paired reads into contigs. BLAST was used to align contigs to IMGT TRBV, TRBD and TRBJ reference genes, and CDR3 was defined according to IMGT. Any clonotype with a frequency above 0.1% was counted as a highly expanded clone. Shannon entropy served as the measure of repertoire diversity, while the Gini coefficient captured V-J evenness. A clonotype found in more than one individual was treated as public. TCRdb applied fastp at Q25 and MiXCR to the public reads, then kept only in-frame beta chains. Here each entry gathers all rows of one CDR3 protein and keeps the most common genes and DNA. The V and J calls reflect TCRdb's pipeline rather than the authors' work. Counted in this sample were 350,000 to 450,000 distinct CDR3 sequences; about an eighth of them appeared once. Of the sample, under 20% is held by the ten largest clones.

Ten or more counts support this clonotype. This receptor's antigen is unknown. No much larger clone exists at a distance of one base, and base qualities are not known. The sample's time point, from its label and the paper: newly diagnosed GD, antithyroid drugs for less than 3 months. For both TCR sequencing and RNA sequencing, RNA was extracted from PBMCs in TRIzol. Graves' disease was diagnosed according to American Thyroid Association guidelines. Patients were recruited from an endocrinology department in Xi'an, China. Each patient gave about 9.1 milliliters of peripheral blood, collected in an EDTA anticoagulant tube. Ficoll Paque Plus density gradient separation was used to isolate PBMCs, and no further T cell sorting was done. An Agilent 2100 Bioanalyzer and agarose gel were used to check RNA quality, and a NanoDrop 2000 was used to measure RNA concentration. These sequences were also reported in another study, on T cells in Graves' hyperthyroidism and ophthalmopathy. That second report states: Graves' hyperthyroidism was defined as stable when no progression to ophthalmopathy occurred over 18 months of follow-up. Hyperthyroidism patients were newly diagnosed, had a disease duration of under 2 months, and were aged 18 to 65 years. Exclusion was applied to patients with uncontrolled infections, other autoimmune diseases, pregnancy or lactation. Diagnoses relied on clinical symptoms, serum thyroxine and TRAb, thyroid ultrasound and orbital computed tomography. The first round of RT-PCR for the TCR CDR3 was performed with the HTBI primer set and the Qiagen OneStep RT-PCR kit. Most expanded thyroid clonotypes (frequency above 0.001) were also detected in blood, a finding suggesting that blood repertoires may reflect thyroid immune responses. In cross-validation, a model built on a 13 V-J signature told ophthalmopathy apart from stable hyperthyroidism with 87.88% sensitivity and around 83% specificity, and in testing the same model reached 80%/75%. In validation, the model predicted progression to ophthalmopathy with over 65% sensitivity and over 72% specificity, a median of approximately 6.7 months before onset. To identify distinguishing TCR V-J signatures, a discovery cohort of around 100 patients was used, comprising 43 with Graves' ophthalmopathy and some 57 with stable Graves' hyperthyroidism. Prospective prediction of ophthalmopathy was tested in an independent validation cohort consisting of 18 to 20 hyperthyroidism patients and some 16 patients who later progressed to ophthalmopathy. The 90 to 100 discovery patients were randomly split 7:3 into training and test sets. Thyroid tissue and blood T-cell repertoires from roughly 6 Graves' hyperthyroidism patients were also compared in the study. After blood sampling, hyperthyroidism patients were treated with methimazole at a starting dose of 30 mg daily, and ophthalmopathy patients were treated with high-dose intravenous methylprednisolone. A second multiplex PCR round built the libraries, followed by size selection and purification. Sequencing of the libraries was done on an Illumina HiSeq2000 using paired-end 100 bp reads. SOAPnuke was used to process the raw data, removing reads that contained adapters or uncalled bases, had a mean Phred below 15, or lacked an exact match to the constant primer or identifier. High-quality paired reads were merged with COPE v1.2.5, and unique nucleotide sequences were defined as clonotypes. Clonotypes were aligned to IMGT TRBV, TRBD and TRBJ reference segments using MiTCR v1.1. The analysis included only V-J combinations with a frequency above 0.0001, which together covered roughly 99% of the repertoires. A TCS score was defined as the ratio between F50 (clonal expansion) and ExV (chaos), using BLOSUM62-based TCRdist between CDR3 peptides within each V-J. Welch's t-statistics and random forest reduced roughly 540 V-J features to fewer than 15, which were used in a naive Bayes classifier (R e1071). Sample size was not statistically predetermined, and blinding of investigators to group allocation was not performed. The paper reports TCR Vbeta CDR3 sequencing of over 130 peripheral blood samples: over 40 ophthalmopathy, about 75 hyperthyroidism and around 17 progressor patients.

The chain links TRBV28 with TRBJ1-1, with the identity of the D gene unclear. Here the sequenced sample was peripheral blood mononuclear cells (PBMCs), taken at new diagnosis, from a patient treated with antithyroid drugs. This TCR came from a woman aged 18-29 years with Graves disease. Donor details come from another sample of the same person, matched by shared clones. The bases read TGTGCCAGCAGGGATCGAGGCACTGAAGCTTTCTTT. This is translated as CASRDRGTEAFF.